The 21 T cell receptor beta chains below all came from one sample that was sequenced in a study of shared clonotypes between healthy human individuals. TCRdb keeps only in-frame clones here, not all; method: immunoSEQ multiplex PCR. The top ten clones hold about 1.5% of a sample with over a million clones, roughly 75% of them seen once. Sequencing was done on a sample of memory CD4+ T cells sorted from blood. The subset was: CD45RA-negative fraction. The receptors originated from a man between 18 and 29 years old in good health.

This sequence joins TRBV5-1 and TRBJ1-2; TRBD1 aligns across 12 bases. The CDR3 has 14 amino acids. The V gene end was trimmed by 5 bases and the J gene end by 6 bases; junction bases not matched to a gene: 5. From germline, CDR1 is SGHRS and CDR2 YFSETQ. The CDR3 DNA sequence: TGCGCCAGCAGTCCGGGACAGGGGGCGGATGGCTACACCTTC. This translates into CASSPGQGADGYTF.

The chain combines TRBV11-3 with TRBJ2-1, with 10 bases matching TRBD2. This CDR3 is built from 15 residues. Germline CDR1 and CDR2: SGHNT and YENEEA. J lost 7 bases, V lost 7 bases, and 10 bases had no gene match. DNA of the CDR3: TGTGCCAGCATCCCCTCGAGCGGGGGGGGGAATGAGCAGTTCTTC. Amino acids: CASIPSSGGGNEQFF.

In the case of this clone: Other DNA sequences in the same sample also yield this CDR3. V gene TRBV5-1 combines with J gene TRBJ1-1; no definite D call. Trimming left V 0 bases short and J 0 bases short, with 6 bases between. CDR1 and CDR2 from the germline V gene are SGHRS and YFSETQ. The CDR3 is 14 amino acids. The CDR3 sequence is CASSLERMNTEAFF. CDR3 DNA: TGCGCCAGCAGCTTGGAGAGGATGAACACTGAAGCTTTCTTT. The full variable domain, completed using reference TRBV5-1 and TRBJ1-1, is KAGVTQTPRYLIKTRGQQVTLSCSPISGHRSVSWYQQTPGQGLQFLFEYFSETQRNKGNFPGRFSGRQFSNSRSEMNVSTLELGDSALYLCASSLERMNTEAFFGQGTRLTVV.

This clone came up a few times. V and J are TRBV19 and TRBJ1-1, with D hard to call. The CDR3 runs to 11 residues. CDR1 is LNHDA and CDR2 is SQIVND in the germline V gene (reference sequence). Trimming took 2 bases from V and 3 from J, leaving 1 base between them. The CDR3 reads CASSIHTEAFF. The DNA for the CDR3 is TGTGCCAGTAGTATACACACTGAAGCTTTCTTT.

This clone has just a few counts. The same CDR3 also results from other DNA sequences found in this sample. The chain employs TRBV30 and TRBJ2-6, with unresolved D. CDR3 size: 14 residues. Germline loops: CDR1 GTSNPN, CDR2 SVGIG (reference sequence). V was clipped by 0 bases and J by 0 bases, with 3 bases between them. In nucleotides, the CDR3 is TGTGCCTGGAGTGTCGGCTCTGGGGCCAACGTCCTGACTTTC. Translated, it gives CAWSVGSGANVLTF. The whole variable domain, filled in from reference TRBV30 and TRBJ2-6, reads SQTIHQWPATLVQPVGSPLSLECTVEGTSNPNLYWYRQAAGRGLQLLFYSVGIGQISSEVPQNLSASRPQDRQFILSSKKLLLSDSGFYLCAWSVGSGANVLTFGAGSRLTVL.

J is TRBJ1-6 and V is TRBV7-9; tentative D call: TRBD1 (6 bases). The V end was cut by 3 bases, the J end by 8 bases, with 14 bases between. The CDR3 totals 15 residues. Per germline, CDR1 SEHNR and CDR2 FQNEAQ (reference sequence). The CDR3 region is CASSLAGAFDSPLHF. CDR3 nucleotides: TGTGCCAGCAGCTTGGCAGGGGCGTTTGATTCACCCCTCCACTTT.

The rearrangement uses TRBV2 and TRBJ1-2, with D unclear. Germline assignment: CDR1 SNHLY and CDR2 FYNNEI. The CDR3 loop spans 12 amino acids. V lost 5 bases and J 8 bases, leaving 12 bases between the germline ends. The CDR3 nucleotides read TGTGCCAGCAGTCAGCTCCGAAGAGGCTACACCTTC. Its translation: CASSQLRRGYTF. Based on the CDR3 plus reference TRBV2 and TRBJ1-2, the full variable domain is EPEVTQTPSHQVTQMGQEVILRCVPISNHLYFYWYRQILGQKVEFLVSFYNNEISEKSEIFDDQFSVERPDGSNFTLKIRSTKLEDSAMYFCASSQLRRGYTFGSGTRLTVV.

The chain combines TRBV5-4 with TRBJ2-5, with 12 positions matching TRBD2. Germline V CDR1 and CDR2: SGHNT, YYREEE (reference sequence). The CDR3 runs to 16 residues. With 4 bases clipped from V and 2 bases from J, the junction kept 6 bases outside the gene matches. CDR3 amino acids: CASSKTSGGTQETQYF. In DNA, the CDR3 is TGTGCCAGCAGCAAGACTAGCGGGGGAACACAAGAGACCCAGTACTTC.

This clone is a singleton in its sample. The chain uses TRBV18 and TRBJ2-7, with D unresolved. With 4 bases removed from V and 7 bases from J, the gap between germline ends came to 11 bases. CDR3 length: 12 amino acids. Germline V gene lookup returns CDR1 KGHSH and CDR2 LQKENI. CDR3 in DNA: TGTGCCAGCTCACACCAAACTGGGGAGCAGTACTTC. Amino acids: CASSHQTGEQYF.

This clone was observed a single time. This CDR3 reads CASRPQRSNTGELFF. The CDR3 region has the DNA TGTGCCAGCAGGCCCCAGCGGAGCAACACCGGGGAGCTGTTTTTT. The chain combines TRBV7-2 with TRBJ2-2, with D possibly TRBD2 on 5 matching bases. The CDR3 is 15 amino acids. The V end lost 6 bases, the J end lost 2 bases, and 13 bases lay between the germline ends. Germline values: CDR1 SGHTA, CDR2 FQGNSA.

The CDR3 reads CASSSRTYGYTF. The CDR3 nucleotides are TGTGCCAGCAGCTCGAGGACCTATGGCTACACCTTC. The chain is built from TRBV7-9 and TRBJ1-2; no clear D gene. Per germline, CDR1 SEHNR and CDR2 FQNEAQ (reference sequence). The CDR3 is 12 residues long. Deletions cut 4 bases from V and 4 bases from J, with 7 bases between.

The chain uses TRBV6-1 and TRBJ1-5; weak D call: TRBD1 (6 bases). The CDR3 contains 14 residues. Germline lookup yields CDR1 MNHNS and CDR2 SASEGT. The V gene lost 6 bases and the J gene lost 4 bases, with 13 bases spanning the gap. The CDR3 nucleotides read TGTGCCAGCAGGAACGACAGGATAAATCAGCCCCAGCATTTT. Translation: CASRNDRINQPQHF.

The gene calls are TRBV10-3 and TRBJ2-7; the match to TRBD2 covers 7 bases. Germline V gives CDR1 ENHRY, CDR2 SYGVKD. The length of the CDR3 is 13 residues. The trim removed 10 bases at V and 0 bases at J, leaving 6 bases unmatched. Here the CDR3 reads CATLADPSYEQYF. CDR3 DNA: TGTGCCACCCTAGCGGACCCCTCCTACGAGCAGTACTTC.

V is TRBV14 and J is TRBJ1-4, with no clear D. Germline values: CDR1 SGHDN, CDR2 FVKESK. Between the trimmed V and J ends, which lost 6 bases and 0 bases, there was a span of 17 bases. CDR3 length: 17 amino acids. CDR3 region: CASRVGRPDPTNEKLFF. Written as DNA, the CDR3 is TGTGCCAGCAGGGTTGGCAGACCTGACCCAACTAATGAAAAACTGTTTTTT.

For this clone: The same CDR3 also results from other DNA sequences found in this sample. The V gene is TRBV19, the J gene TRBJ2-7; D is undetermined. CDR3 length equals 13 residues. Trimming stripped 1 base from V and 2 bases from J, with 6 bases between. Germline assignment: CDR1 LNHDA and CDR2 SQIVND (reference sequence). CDR3 DNA sequence: TGTGCCAGTAGTATAGGGCGAGCCTACGAGCAGTACTTC. This codes for CASSIGRAYEQYF.

V usage is TRBV28 and J usage is TRBJ1-3, with TRBD1 matching 9 bases. Germline CDR1 reads MDHEN; CDR2 reads SYDVKM. Trimming cost V 5 bases and J 4 bases; bases outside gene matches: 6. The CDR3 is made up of 15 amino acids. In nucleotides, the CDR3 is TGTGCCAGCAGTCCGAACAGGGGGCAGGGAAACACCATATATTTT. Translation gives CASSPNRGQGNTIYF. The whole variable domain, remainder taken from reference TRBV28 and TRBJ1-3, is DVKVTQSSRYLVKRTGEKVFLECVQDMDHENMFWYRQDPGLGLRLIYFSYDVKMKEKGDIPEGYSVSREKKERFSLILESASTNQTSMYLCASSPNRGQGNTIYFGEGSWLTVV.

Notes on this clone: A read error is possible here, since a much larger clone lies one base away. Additional DNA sequences in this sample encode the identical CDR3. This chain uses TRBV7-6 with TRBJ1-2, with a weak D call TRBD1 (6 bases). The CDR3 totals 13 residues. The V end was cut by 5 bases, the J end by 2 bases, with 9 bases between. Germline-derived CDR1 and CDR2 are SGHVS and FNYEAQ. This chain's CDR3 is CASSPTGNYGYTF. The CDR3 coding sequence is TGTGCCAGCAGCCCTACAGGGAACTATGGCTACACCTTC.

This clone was recorded only once. The chain's CDR3 is CASSDGWGSEQFF. The CDR3 DNA sequence: TGTGCCAGCAGTGATGGATGGGGAAGTGAGCAGTTCTTC. The rearrangement links TRBV6-4 to TRBJ2-1; no firm D call. In germline, CDR1 is MRHNA, CDR2 SNTAGT. This CDR3 spans 13 amino acids. V was trimmed by 3 bases and J by 9 bases, leaving 12 bases between them.

The rearrangement links TRBV6-5 to TRBJ1-3; D gene uncertain. Germline lookup yields CDR1 MNHEY and CDR2 SVGAGI. This CDR3 is built from 16 residues. The V gene lost 0 bases and the J gene lost 0 bases, with 9 bases spanning the gap. For the CDR3, the DNA is TGTGCCAGCAGTTACTCGTTTTCGGGCTCTGGAAACACCATATATTTT. This encodes CASSYSFSGSGNTIYF.

The chain couples TRBV6-1 to TRBJ2-7; D not resolved. CDR1 is MNHNS, CDR2 SASEGT, per germline. CDR3 length: 11 amino acids. Trimming took 8 bases from V and 4 from J, leaving 9 bases between them. As DNA, the CDR3 is TGTGCCAGCGGGTGGCAGTACGAGCAGTACTTC. Translation gives CASGWQYEQYF.

This clone is a singleton in its sample. The sample has other DNA sequences that encode this CDR3 too. The gene calls are TRBV5-1 and TRBJ2-7; 7 positions match TRBD1. With V trimmed by 4 bases and J by 2 bases, 6 bases remained unmatched. CDR1 and CDR2 (germline): SGHRS, YFSETQ. The CDR3 totals 14 residues. The CDR3 spells CASSPGQATYEQYF. CDR3 nucleotides: TGCGCCAGCAGCCCCGGACAGGCTACCTACGAGCAGTACTTC.